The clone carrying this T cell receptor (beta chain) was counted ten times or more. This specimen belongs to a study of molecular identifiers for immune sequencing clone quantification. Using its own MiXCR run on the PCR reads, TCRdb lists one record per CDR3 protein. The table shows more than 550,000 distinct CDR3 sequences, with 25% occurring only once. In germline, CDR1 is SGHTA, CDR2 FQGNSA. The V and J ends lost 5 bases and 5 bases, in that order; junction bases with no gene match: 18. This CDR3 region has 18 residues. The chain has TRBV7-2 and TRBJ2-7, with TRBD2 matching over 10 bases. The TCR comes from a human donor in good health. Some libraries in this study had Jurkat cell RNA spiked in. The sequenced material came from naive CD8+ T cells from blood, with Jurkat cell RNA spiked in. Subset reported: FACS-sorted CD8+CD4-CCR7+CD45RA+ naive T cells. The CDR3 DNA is TGTGCCAGCAGCCCACAGTTTACTAGCGGGACAAGATACGACGAGCAGTACTTC. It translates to CASSPQFTSGTRYDEQYF.